This T cell receptor beta chain was recorded in a study of T-cell reconstitution after alpha-beta-depleted transplantation in children (dated by TCRdb to 2016 to 2018). Background on the whole study: T-cell immune reconstitution after TCRalphabeta/CD19-depleted allogeneic hematopoietic cell transplantation in children was quantitatively tracked in the study by means of TCR repertoire profiling. Points the paper makes about the study in general: In some patients, the high TCRbeta diversity seen at day 60 was put down to recipient T cells and intrathymic progenitors that had survived conditioning. The frequencies of hyperexpanded clones fell over the following months, and after one year, T-cell counts and TCRbeta diversity were mostly attributed to newly produced T cells. About two months after transplant, the apparently early recovery of alphabetaT-cell counts reportedly depended on just several hundred clones that had expanded rapidly and came from non-depleted graft cells.

The receptor library was made with PCR. Instrument used: Illumina HiSeq 2500. To normalize quantification of the TCRbeta repertoire, the TCR libraries were built with molecular barcoding that relied on unique molecular identifiers. The public reads were reprocessed in TCRdb via fastp at Q25 and MiXCR, keeping in-frame beta chains. Each CDR3 protein gets just one entry, which takes the most common genes and DNA from the rows behind it. The table for this sample lists around 50,000 distinct CDR3 sequences; roughly 50% of them were counted only once. The top ten clones comprise under 40% of the sample. Comments on this clonotype: The antigen this receptor binds is unknown. Base qualities are missing; no much larger clone stands one base away.

The CDR3 starts with the cysteine, ends with the phenylalanine, and has 15 residues. The retained sequence is limited to the CDR3, 45 bases, with the frame set at the first base. The germline V gene provides CDR1 MNHEY and CDR2 SVGAGI. V is cut by 0 bases and J by 5 bases, and the space between the germline ends is 11 bases. This sample's treatment or condition label indicates: allogeneic hematopoietic cell transplantation with graft depleted of TCRalphabeta T cells and CD19 B cells. TCRalphabeta/CD19-depleted allogeneic hematopoietic cell grafts were given to the transplant recipients, all of whom were children.

The rearranged segments are TRBV6-5 and TRBJ2-1, with the D gene not confidently named. Sequencing used peripheral blood, obtained before TCRalphabeta/CD19-depleted stem cell transplant. This clonotype was sampled from a boy in the first two years of life with SCID, due to receive a stem cell transplant. The DNA sequence follows: TGTGCCAGCAGTTACTCGCCGTCGGTCGACAATGAGCAGTTCTTC. Translated, it gives CASSYSPSVDNEQFF.